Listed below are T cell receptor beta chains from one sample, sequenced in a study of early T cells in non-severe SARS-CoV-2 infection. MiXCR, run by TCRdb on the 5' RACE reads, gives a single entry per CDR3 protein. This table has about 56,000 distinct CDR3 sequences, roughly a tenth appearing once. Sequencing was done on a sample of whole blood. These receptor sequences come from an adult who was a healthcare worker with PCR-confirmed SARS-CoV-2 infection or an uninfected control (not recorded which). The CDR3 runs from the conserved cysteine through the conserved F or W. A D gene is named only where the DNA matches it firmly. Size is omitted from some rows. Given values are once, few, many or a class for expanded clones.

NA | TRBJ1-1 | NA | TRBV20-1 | TGCAGTGCTAGACCTGACACAACGAACACTGAAGCTTTCTTT | CSARPDTTNTEAFF
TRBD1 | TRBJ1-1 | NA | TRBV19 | TGTGCCAGTAGCGGGACAGGATATATGAACACTGAAGCTTTCTTT | CASSGTGYMNTEAFF
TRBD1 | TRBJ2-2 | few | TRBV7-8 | TGTGCCAGCAGCTTAGGGGGACAGGGAGCCGGGGAGCTGTTTTTT | CASSLGGQGAGELFF
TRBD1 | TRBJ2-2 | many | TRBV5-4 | TGTGCCAGCAGCATCGACAGGGGGCGAACCGGGGAGCTGTTTTTT | CASSIDRGRTGELFF
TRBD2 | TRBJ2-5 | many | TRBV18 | TGTGCCAGCTCCGGGACTAGCGGGATCCAAGAGACCCAGTACTTC | CASSGTSGIQETQYF
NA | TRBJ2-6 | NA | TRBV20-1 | TGCAGTGCTAGATCGGGTGCATCTGGGGCCAACGTCCTGACTTTC | CSARSGASGANVLTF
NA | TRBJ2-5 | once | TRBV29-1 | TGCAGCGTTGAAGCCCCCTCGGCGGGGGCGGAGACCCAGTACTTC | CSVEAPSAGAETQYF
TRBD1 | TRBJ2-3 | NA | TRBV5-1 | TGCGCCAGCAGCCGCGAGACAGGGGTCACAGATACGCAGTATTTT | CASSRETGVTDTQYF
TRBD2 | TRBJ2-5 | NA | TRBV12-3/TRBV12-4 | TGTGCCAGCAGTCCCTTAGCGGGAGTCGGGCAAGAGACCCAGTACTTC | CASSPLAGVGQETQYF
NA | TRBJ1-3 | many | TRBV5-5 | TGTGCCAGCAGCTTGGAGCCAGGGGCTGGAAACACCATATATTTT | CASSLEPGAGNTIYF
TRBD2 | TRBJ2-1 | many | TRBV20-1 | TGCAGTGCTAGGGCCCAGCGGGAGTACTACAATGAGCAGTTCTTC | CSARAQREYYNEQFF
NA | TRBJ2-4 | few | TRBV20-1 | TGCAGTGCTAGCTCTGACCCGCAGACGGACATTCAGTACTTC | CSASSDPQTDIQYF
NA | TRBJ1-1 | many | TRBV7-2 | TGTGCCACCAACACTGAAGCTTTCTTT | CATNTEAFF
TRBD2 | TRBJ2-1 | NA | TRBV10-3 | TGTGCCATCAGTAAACGTAGCGGGAGTTACAATGAGCAGTTCTTC | CAISKRSGSYNEQFF
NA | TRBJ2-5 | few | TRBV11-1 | TGTGCCAGCAGCCGGACACGCTCGATTTTGGAGACCCAGTACTTC | CASSRTRSILETQYF
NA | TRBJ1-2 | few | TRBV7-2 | TGTGCCAGCAGCTCAAACGGGGCAGGGGACTATGGCTACACCTTC | CASSSNGAGDYGYTF
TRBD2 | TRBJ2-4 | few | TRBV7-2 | TGTGCCAGCAGCTTACTGAGCGGGGCAGTAGCCAAAAACATTCAGTACTTC | CASSLLSGAVAKNIQYF
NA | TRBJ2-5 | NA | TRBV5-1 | TGCGCCAGCAGCTTGGACGCCAGGCAAGAGACCCAGTACTTC | CASSLDARQETQYF
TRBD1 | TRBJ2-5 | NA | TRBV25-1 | TGTGCCAGCACTCTGAGAGGGACAGGCGAGACCCAGTACTTC | CASTLRGTGETQYF
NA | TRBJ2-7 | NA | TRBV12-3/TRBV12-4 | TGTGCCAGCAGTTTAAATTCGGTCGGGGTTCACTTC | CASSLNSVGVHF
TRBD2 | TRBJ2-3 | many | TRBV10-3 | TGTGCCATCAGTGAACGGACTAGCGGCAACACAGATACGCAGTATTTT | CAISERTSGNTDTQYF
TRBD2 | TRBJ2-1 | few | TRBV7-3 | TGTGCCAGCAGCCCTACTAGCGGAGCCTACAATGAGCAGTTCTTC | CASSPTSGAYNEQFF
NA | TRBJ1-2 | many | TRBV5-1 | TGCGCCAGCAGCCCTGAGGGAGTGAGGTATGGCTACACCTTC | CASSPEGVRYGYTF
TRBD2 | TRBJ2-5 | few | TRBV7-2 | TGTGCCAGCAGCTTGACTAGCGGGCAAGAGACCCAGTACTTC | CASSLTSGQETQYF
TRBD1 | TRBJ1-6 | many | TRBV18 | TGTGCCAGCTCACTAAGACAGGGGGGTGATTCACCCCTCCACTTT | CASSLRQGGDSPLHF
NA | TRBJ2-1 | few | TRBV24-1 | TGTGCCACCAGTGATTCTCGTGCGCAGTTCTTC | CATSDSRAQFF
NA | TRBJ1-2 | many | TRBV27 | TGTGCCAGCAGTTTATGGAACACCGGTCTCTATGGCTACACCTTC | CASSLWNTGLYGYTF
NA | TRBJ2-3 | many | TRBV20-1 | TGCAGTGCTAGTAGGGGTATTAGCACAGATACGCAGTATTTT | CSASRGISTDTQYF
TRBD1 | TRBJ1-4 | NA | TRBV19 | TGTGCCAGCGCACCGGGACAGGGGAGTGGAAAACTGTTTTTT | CASAPGQGSGKLFF
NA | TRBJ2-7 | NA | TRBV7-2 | TGTGCCAGCAGCTTTAGATCCTACGAGCAGTACTTC | CASSFRSYEQYF
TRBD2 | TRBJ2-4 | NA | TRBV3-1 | TGTGCCAGCAGCCCCTCCGGGACTAGCGGGAGAGTAAGCATTCAGTACTTC | CASSPSGTSGRVSIQYF
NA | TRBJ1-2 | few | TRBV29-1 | TGCAGCGTTGGGGACGCCGGAAGCTATGGCTACACCTTC | CSVGDAGSYGYTF
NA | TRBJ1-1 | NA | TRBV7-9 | TGTGCCAGCACCCTACTACAGGGATCTTATGAAGCTTTCTTT | CASTLLQGSYEAFF
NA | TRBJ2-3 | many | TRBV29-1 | TGCAGCGTAGAAGACAGCACAAAACGCACAGATACGCAGTATTTT | CSVEDSTKRTDTQYF
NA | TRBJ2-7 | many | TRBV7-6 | TGTGCCAGCAGCTCAGGACCGAACTACGAGCAGTACTTC | CASSSGPNYEQYF
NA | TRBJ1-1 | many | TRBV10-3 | TGTGCCATCAGTGATCAGGTGAGGGGCGCGAACACTGAAGCTTTCTTT | CAISDQVRGANTEAFF
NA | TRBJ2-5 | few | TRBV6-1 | TGTGCCAGCAGAGCTCGTGGGACCGGGGGTTGGACCCAGTACTTC | CASRARGTGGWTQYF
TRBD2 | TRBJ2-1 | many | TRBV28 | TGTGCCAGCAGTTCTCCAGCAGCGGGAGGGAGGGATGAGCAGTTCTTC | CASSSPAAGGRDEQFF
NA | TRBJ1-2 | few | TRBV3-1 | TGTGCCAGCAGCCGGCTGGGGATGAATGGCTACACCTTC | CASSRLGMNGYTF
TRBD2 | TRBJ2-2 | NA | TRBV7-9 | TGTGCCAGCGGGGGACTAGGGCCAGTGACCGGGGAGCTGTTTTTT | CASGGLGPVTGELFF
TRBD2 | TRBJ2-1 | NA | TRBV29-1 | TGCAGCGTAAGGACTAGCGGGAGAGGAAATGAGCAGTTCTTC | CSVRTSGRGNEQFF
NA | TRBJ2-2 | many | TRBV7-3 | TGTGCCAGCAGCTTATTCCGAGGGGAAACGGACACCGGGGAGCTGTTTTTT | CASSLFRGETDTGELFF
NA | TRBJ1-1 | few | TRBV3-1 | TGTGCCAGCAGCCAGGGCGGGCCGAACACTGAAGCTTTCTTT | CASSQGGPNTEAFF
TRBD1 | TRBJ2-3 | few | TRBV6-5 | TGTGCCAGCAGTTACAACAGGGGGTACGCAGATACGCAGTATTTT | CASSYNRGYADTQYF
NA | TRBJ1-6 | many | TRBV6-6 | TGTGCCAGCAGTTACGGAGCAGGGCTAAATTCACCCCTCCACTTT | CASSYGAGLNSPLHF
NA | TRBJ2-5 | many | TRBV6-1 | TGTGCCAGCAGTTATATCCCGGGATACCAAGAGACCCAGTACTTC | CASSYIPGYQETQYF
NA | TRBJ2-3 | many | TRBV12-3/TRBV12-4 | TGTGCCAGCAGTTTGGCCACCACAGATACGCAGTATTTT | CASSLATTDTQYF
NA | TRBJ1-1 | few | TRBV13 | TGTGCCAGCAGCCTACAGGGCTCCGCTGAAGTTTTCTTT | CASSLQGSAEVFF
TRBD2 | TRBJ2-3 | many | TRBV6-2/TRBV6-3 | TGTGCCAGCAGTTACCCACCGGGACTAGCGGGAAGCACAGATACGCAGTATTTT | CASSYPPGLAGSTDTQYF
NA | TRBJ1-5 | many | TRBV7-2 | TGTGCCAGCAGCTCAGGCCCACCTCTGGGCAATCAGCCCCAGCATTTT | CASSSGPPLGNQPQHF
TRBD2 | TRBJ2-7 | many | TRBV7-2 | TGTGCCAGCAGCTCGACTAGCGGGAGGGCCTACCACGAGCAGTACTTC | CASSSTSGRAYHEQYF
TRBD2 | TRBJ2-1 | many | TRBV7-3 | TGTGCCAGCAGCTTAGGGCTAGCGGGCACCAATGAGCAGTTCTTC | CASSLGLAGTNEQFF
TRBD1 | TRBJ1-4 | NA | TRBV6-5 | TGTGCCAGCAGTTCCCGGACAGGGCATGAAAAACTGTTTTTT | CASSSRTGHEKLFF
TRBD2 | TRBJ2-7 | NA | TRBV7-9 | TGTGCCAGCAGCCCCGAGGGTAGCGGGAGCTCCTACGAGCAGTACTTC | CASSPEGSGSSYEQYF
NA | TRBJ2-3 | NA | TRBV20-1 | TGCAGTGCTAATAAGTGGGGGACAGATACGCAGTATTTT | CSANKWGTDTQYF
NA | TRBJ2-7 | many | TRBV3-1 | TGTGCCAGCAGCCAATCACGACAGTTCATCTCCTACGAGCAGTACTTC | CASSQSRQFISYEQYF
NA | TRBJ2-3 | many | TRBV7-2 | TGTGCCAGCAGCGTACAGGGGTTTGGAGGGGATACGCAGTATTTT | CASSVQGFGGDTQYF
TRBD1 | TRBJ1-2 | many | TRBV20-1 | TGCAGTGCCCTCGACAGGGGGACGGTAAACTATGGCTACACCTTC | CSALDRGTVNYGYTF
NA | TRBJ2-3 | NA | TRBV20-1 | TGCAGTGCCAACGGGATGGCTAGCACAGATACGCAGTATTTT | CSANGMASTDTQYF